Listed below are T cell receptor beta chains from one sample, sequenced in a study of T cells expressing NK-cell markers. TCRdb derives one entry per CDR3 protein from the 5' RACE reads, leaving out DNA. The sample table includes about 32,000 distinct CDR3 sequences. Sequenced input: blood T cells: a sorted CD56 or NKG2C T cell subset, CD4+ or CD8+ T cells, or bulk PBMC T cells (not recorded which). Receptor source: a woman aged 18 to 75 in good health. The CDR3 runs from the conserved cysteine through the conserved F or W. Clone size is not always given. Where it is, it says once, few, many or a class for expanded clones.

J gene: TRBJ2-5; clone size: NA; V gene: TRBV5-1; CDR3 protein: CASSPVPGDFETQYF
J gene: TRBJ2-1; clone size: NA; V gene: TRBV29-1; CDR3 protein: CSVEPGSPGFDEQFF
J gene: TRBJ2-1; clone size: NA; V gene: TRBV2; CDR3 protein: CASSEEDFLNEQFF
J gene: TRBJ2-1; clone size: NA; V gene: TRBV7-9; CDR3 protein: CASSLILSSNEQFF
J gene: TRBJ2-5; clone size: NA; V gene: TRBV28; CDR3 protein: CASSLSGTSGRETQYF
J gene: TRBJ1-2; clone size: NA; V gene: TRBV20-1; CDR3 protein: CSAPGTGVNYGYTF
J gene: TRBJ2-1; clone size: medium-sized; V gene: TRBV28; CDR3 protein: CASSSPRDGRNEQFF
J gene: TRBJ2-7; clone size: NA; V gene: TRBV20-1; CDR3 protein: CSAYGQNSYEQYF
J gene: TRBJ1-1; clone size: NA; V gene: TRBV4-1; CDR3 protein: CASSHRQGDTEAFF
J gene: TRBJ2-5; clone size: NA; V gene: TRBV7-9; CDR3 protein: CASSATRGGAQETQYF
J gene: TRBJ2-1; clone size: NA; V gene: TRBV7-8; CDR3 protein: CASNGRGPYNEQFF
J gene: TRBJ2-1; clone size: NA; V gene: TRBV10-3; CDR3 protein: CAISGGVDRASNEQFF
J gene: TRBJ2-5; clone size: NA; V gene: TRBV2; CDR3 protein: CASSEQAGGLETQYF
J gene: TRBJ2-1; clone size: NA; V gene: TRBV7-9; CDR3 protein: CASSPYGEVSEQFF
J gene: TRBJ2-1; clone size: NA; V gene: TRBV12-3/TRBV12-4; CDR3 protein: CASSPSLNNEQFF
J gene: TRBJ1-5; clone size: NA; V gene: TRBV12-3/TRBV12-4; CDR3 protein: CASSSQVSNQPQHF
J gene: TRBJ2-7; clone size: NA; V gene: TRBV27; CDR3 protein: CASSRSLAGHYEQYF
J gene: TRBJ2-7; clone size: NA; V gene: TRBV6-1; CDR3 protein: CASSDDMGSSYEQYF
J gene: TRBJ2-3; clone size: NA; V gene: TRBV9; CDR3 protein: CASSVGLADTDTQYF
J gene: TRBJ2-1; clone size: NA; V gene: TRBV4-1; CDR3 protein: CASSHAAAGGHEQFF